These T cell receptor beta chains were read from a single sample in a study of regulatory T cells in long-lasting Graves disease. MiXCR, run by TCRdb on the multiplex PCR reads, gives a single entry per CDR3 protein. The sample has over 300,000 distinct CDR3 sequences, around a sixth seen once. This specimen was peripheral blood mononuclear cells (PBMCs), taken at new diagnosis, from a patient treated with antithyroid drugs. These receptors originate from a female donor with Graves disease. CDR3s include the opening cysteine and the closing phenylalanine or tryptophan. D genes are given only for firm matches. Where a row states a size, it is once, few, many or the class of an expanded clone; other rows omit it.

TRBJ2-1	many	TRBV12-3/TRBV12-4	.	CASSSLAGSERINEQFF	TGTGCCAGCAGTTCCCTCGCCGGGTCGGAGCGGATCAATGAGCAGTTCTTC
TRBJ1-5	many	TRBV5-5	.	CASSGGLNQPQHF	TGTGCCAGCAGTGGGGGTCTCAATCAGCCCCAGCATTTT
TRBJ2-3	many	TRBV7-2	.	CASSASAGLRTDTQYF	TGTGCCAGCAGCGCGTCCGCCGGGTTACGCACAGATACGCAGTATTTT
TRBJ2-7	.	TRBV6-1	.	CASNSWDNYEQYF	TGTGCCAGCAATTCATGGGACAACTACGAGCAGTACTTC
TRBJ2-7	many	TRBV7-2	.	CASSQLATAYEQYF	TGTGCCAGCAGCCAATTAGCGACCGCCTACGAGCAGTACTTC
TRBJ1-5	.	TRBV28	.	CASSLTRGSNQPQHF	TGTGCCAGCAGTTTAACCAGAGGTAGCAATCAGCCCCAGCATTTT
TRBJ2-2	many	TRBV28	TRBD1	CASSFGQGETGELFF	TGTGCCAGCAGTTTCGGACAGGGGGAGACCGGGGAGCTGTTTTTT
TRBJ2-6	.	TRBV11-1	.	CASSMIGANVLTF	TGTGCCAGCAGCATGATCGGGGCCAACGTCCTGACTTTC
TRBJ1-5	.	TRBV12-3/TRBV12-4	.	CASSQLGAPNQPQHF	TGTGCCAGCAGCCAACTCGGGGCACCCAATCAGCCCCAGCATTTT
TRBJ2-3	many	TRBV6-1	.	CASSQRQGRTDTQYF	TGTGCCAGCAGCCAACGCCAGGGGAGAACAGATACGCAGTATTTT
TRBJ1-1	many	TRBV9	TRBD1	CASSVPLGDRVSTEAFF	TGTGCCAGCAGCGTACCCCTTGGGGACAGGGTAAGCACTGAAGCTTTCTTT
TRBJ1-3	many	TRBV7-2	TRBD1	CASSQSRGSSGNTIYF	TGTGCCAGCAGCCAAAGCAGGGGGAGCTCTGGAAACACCATATATTTT
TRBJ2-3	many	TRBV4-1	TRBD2	CASSQPSGGATDTQYF	TGCGCCAGCAGCCAACCTAGCGGGGGGGCCACAGATACGCAGTATTTT
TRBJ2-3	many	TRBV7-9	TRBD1	CASSPRDRDTDTQYF	TGTGCCAGCAGCCCACGGGACAGGGACACAGATACGCAGTATTTT
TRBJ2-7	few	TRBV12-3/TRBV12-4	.	CASSSGTLQYF	TGTGCCAGCAGTTCCGGGACCCTACAGTACTTC
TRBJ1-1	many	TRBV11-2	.	CASSLDWDGHTNTEAFF	TGTGCCAGCAGCTTAGATTGGGATGGACACACGAACACTGAAGCTTTCTTT
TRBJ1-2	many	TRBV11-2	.	CASSLFLGRPNYGYTF	TGTGCCAGCAGCTTATTTCTGGGACGGCCTAACTATGGCTACACCTTC
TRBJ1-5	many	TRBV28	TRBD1	CASSLVGQGGNQPQHF	TGTGCCAGCAGTTTAGTGGGACAGGGAGGGAATCAACCCCAGCATTTT
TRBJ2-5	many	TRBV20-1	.	CSARDSTWETQYF	TGCAGTGCTAGAGATTCGACGTGGGAGACCCAGTACTTC